A single sample is the source of the 27 T cell receptor beta chains below, sequenced in a study of cytomegalovirus exposure and HLA in healthy donors listed by TCRdb under 2017. Libraries were built with the immunoSEQ multiplex PCR assay. A mixture of 60 forward primers for TCR Vbeta segments and 13 reverse primers for TCR Jbeta segments was used in the multiplex PCR. Sourced from immuneACCESS, this table was stored by TCRdb with only in-frame sequences that have V and J called. A share of the clones is absent; for the studies checked, an unresolved V gene accounts for under half, and the remainder has no known explanation. The sample table holds 130,000 to 150,000 clones, of which 76% were seen once. Around 3.7% of the sample is taken by the ten largest. Input material: PBMCs. All receptors derive from a man younger than 30 in good health and CMV-seronegative.

The CDR3 nucleotides read TGTGCCAGCAGCCCAGCGGGAAGCACAGATACGCAGTATTTT. This translates into CASSPAGSTDTQYF. This sequence joins TRBV11-2 and TRBJ2-3; TRBD2 agrees at 7 bases. The CDR3 length is 14 residues. Germline V gene data show CDR1 as SGHAT and CDR2 as FQNNGV. V shed 5 bases and J 0 bases; nucleotides not matched to a gene: 2.

The chain has TRBV4-1 and TRBJ2-2; 13 positions agree with TRBD2. Per germline, CDR1 MGHRA and CDR2 YSYEKL. J lost 7 bases, V lost 4 bases, and 6 bases had no gene match. CDR3 length equals 16 residues. The CDR3 DNA sequence: TGCGCCAGCAGCCTCGGACTAGCGGGAGTGTTCGGGGAGCTGTTTTTT. Translation gives CASSLGLAGVFGELFF.

This chain uses TRBV5-6 with TRBJ2-5; 7 bases fit TRBD1. The J call may be faulty, since TRBJ2-7 better matches the DNA end. The length of the CDR3 is 13 residues. Germline V gives CDR1 SGHDT, CDR2 YYEEEE. The CDR3 spells CASSWGQNNEQYF. CDR3 nucleotides: TGTGCCAGCAGCTGGGGACAGAACAACGAGCAGTACTTC.

The chain combines TRBV29-1 with TRBJ2-1; D may be TRBD1 (5 bases). This CDR3 contains 12 residues. Germline assignment: CDR1 SQVTM and CDR2 ANQGSEA. The germline V and J ends were trimmed by 7 bases and 4 bases, with 11 bases remaining between them. CDR3 DNA: TGCAGCGCCAAACAGGTTTACAATGAGCAGTTCTTC. It specifies CSAKQVYNEQFF.

This clone was detected a few times. The V call is TRBV5-1, the J call TRBJ2-7; weak D call: TRBD2 (6 bases). The V end was cut by 0 bases, the J end by 7 bases, with 17 bases between. The germline V gene encodes CDR1 SGHRS and CDR2 YFSETQ. The CDR3 extends over 15 amino acids. CDR3 loop: CASSLAGGGAWEQYF. The CDR3 nucleotides are TGCGCCAGCAGCTTGGCAGGCGGCGGGGCGTGGGAGCAGTACTTC.

V gene TRBV19 combines with J gene TRBJ2-6, with 12 bases fitting TRBD2. Germline CDR1 reads LNHDA; CDR2 reads SQIVND (reference sequence). The CDR3 spans 17 residues. The V segment lost 6 bases and the J segment 0 bases; nucleotides outside the gene matches: 3. The CDR3 DNA is TGTGCCAGTAGGCGACTAGCGGGGGACTCTGGGGCCAACGTCCTGACTTTC. It yields the protein CASRRLAGDSGANVLTF.

About this clone itself: Other DNA sequences in this specimen translate into the identical CDR3. The chain has TRBV6-1 and TRBJ2-3, with 11 bases lining up with TRBD1. CDR1 and CDR2 from the germline V gene are MNHNS and SASEGT. The CDR3 contains 15 residues. V gave up 3 bases and J gave up 3 bases; unmatched junction bases: 2. CDR3 sequence reads: CASSEGQGGTDTQYF. DNA of the CDR3: TGTGCCAGCAGTGAGGGACAGGGGGGAACAGATACGCAGTATTTT.

This chain connects TRBV5-6 to TRBJ1-2; a weak D match, TRBD1 (6 bases). The CDR3 has 16 amino acids. Germline assignment: CDR1 SGHDT and CDR2 YYEEEE. V lost 3 bases to trimming and J lost 0 bases, with 15 bases between them. The CDR3 DNA reads as TGTGCCAGCAGCTCCGTAGGACAGATAGCTAACTATGGCTACACCTTC. Its translation is CASSSVGQIANYGYTF.

This sequence joins TRBV2 and TRBJ1-5, with D perhaps TRBD1 (6 bases). Trimming left V 3 bases short and J 9 bases short, with 12 bases between. CDR3 length equals 13 residues. The V gene's germline CDR1 is SNHLY and CDR2 FYNNEI. In DNA form, the CDR3 reads TGTGCCAGCAGTGACAGGGGACACGGGCCCCAGCATTTT. This translates into CASSDRGHGPQHF. The full variable domain, in which reference TRBV2 and TRBJ1-5 provide the parts outside the CDR3, is EPEVTQTPSHQVTQMGQEVILRCVPISNHLYFYWYRQILGQKVEFLVSFYNNEISEKSEIFDDQFSVERPDGSNFTLKIRSTKLEDSAMYFCASSDRGHGPQHFGDGTRLSIL.

The chain joins TRBV19 to TRBJ2-7; 13 bases line up with TRBD2. CDR1 is LNHDA, CDR2 SQIVND, per germline (reference sequence). The CDR3 sequence is 16 residues long. J lost 5 bases, V lost 1 base, and 5 bases had no gene match. The CDR3 nucleotides are TGTGCCAGTAGTATAGGCCGGACTAGCGGGAGCCACGAGCAGTACTTC. This sequence encodes CASSIGRTSGSHEQYF.

The V and J genes are TRBV6-5 and TRBJ2-4; D remains ambiguous. CDR3 length equals 12 residues. Germline assignment: CDR1 MNHEY and CDR2 SVGAGI. V dropped 2 bases and J dropped 8 bases, with 7 bases sitting between them. CDR3 protein: CASSYDADIQYF. CDR3 DNA: TGTGCCAGCAGTTACGACGCGGACATTCAGTACTTC.

V gene TRBV30 combines with J gene TRBJ1-4; TRBD1 aligns across 10 bases. V gave up 0 bases and J gave up 8 bases; unmatched junction bases: 6. Germline lookup yields CDR1 GTSNPN and CDR2 SVGIG (reference sequence). The CDR3 spans 15 residues. The CDR3 sequence: CAWSVPGQGYEKLFF. CDR3 nucleotide sequence: TGTGCCTGGAGTGTTCCGGGACAGGGGTACGAAAAACTGTTTTTT.

This clone appeared a few times. This chain uses TRBV6-5 with TRBJ2-7; 7 bases fit TRBD1. This CDR3 spans 14 amino acids. The germline V gene encodes CDR1 MNHEY and CDR2 SVGAGI. The V segment lost 0 bases and the J segment 9 bases; nucleotides outside the gene matches: 8. CDR3 DNA: TGTGCCAGCAGTTACTCGGGGACAGTTTATGTGCAGTACTTC. It specifies CASSYSGTVYVQYF.

This chain connects TRBV9 to TRBJ2-1; 12 bases agree with TRBD1. CDR1 and CDR2 from the germline V gene are SGDLS and YYNGEE. This CDR3 spans 15 amino acids. J lost 6 bases, V lost 2 bases, and 3 bases had no gene match. CDR3 sequence (DNA): TGTGCCAGCAGCGTCGGGACAGGGGGCCCCAATGAGCAGTTCTTC. Protein sequence: CASSVGTGGPNEQFF.

This chain joins TRBV27 and TRBJ2-1, with 7 bases fitting TRBD2. Germline trimming cut 0 bases from V and 0 bases from J; bases unmatched to any gene: 2. The germline gives CDR1 MNHEY, CDR2 SMNVEV (reference sequence). The CDR3 contains 16 residues. The CDR3 DNA follows: TGTGCCAGCAGTTTATCAGGCGGGAGCTCCTACAATGAGCAGTTCTTC. This gives the protein CASSLSGGSSYNEQFF.

The chain couples TRBV6-1 to TRBJ2-7; the match to TRBD1 covers 12 bases. Germline trimming cut 7 bases from V and 5 bases from J; bases unmatched to any gene: 9. Germline assignment: CDR1 MNHNS and CDR2 SASEGT. This CDR3 is 15 amino acids long. CDR3 sequence: CASKLPGTGGHEQYF. The CDR3 bases are TGTGCCAGCAAGCTACCCGGGACAGGGGGCCACGAGCAGTACTTC.

The V call is TRBV30, the J call TRBJ2-3; no reliable D call. Germline V lookup: CDR1 GTSNPN, CDR2 SVGIG (reference sequence). The ends were cut back, 1 base at V and 2 bases at J, with 4 bases in the middle. There are 12 residues in the CDR3. The CDR3 coding sequence is TGTGCCTGGAGTGCTTCCACAGATACGCAGTATTTT. Translated, it gives CAWSASTDTQYF.

The sample holds a few counts of this clone. The rearrangement links TRBV10-3 to TRBJ1-2; 7 bases agree with TRBD1. Unmatched junction bases numbered 11, after V lost 4 bases and J lost 0 bases. Germline CDR1 and CDR2: ENHRY and SYGVKD. This CDR3 is built from 17 residues. The DNA for the CDR3 is TGTGCCATCAGTGGCGGGACAGAACCAGCTACTAACTATGGCTACACCTTC. Translated: CAISGGTEPATNYGYTF.

This chain joins TRBV28 and TRBJ2-7; a possible D gene is TRBD1 (6 bases). Germline V gives CDR1 MDHEN, CDR2 SYDVKM. This CDR3 is built from 15 residues. Trimming removed 6 bases at V and 0 bases at J, with 15 bases between. CDR3 DNA sequence: TGTGCCAGCAGGGTAGACCGGGACACCTCCTACGAGCAGTACTTC. Residues: CASRVDRDTSYEQYF.

V and J are TRBV10-3 and TRBJ2-7, with 9 bases fitting TRBD1. V shed 6 bases, J shed 2 bases, and the junction held 5 bases outside the gene matches. Germline CDR1 is ENHRY and CDR2 is SYGVKD. The CDR3 has 14 amino acids. The CDR3 region has the DNA TGTGCCATCAGCTGGGGACAGGGTGCCTACGAGCAGTACTTC. This codes for CAISWGQGAYEQYF.

This clone was recorded a few times. This CDR3 reads CASSIGTRGATEAFF. CDR3 nucleotide sequence: TGTGCCAGTAGTATCGGGACCCGGGGGGCGACTGAAGCTTTCTTT. The rearrangement joins TRBV19 to TRBJ1-1; D perhaps matches TRBD1 (6 bases). Germline V gene data show CDR1 as LNHDA and CDR2 as SQIVND (reference sequence). V was trimmed by 3 bases and J by 5 bases, leaving 16 bases between them. CDR3 length equals 15 residues.

The rearrangement joins TRBV29-1 to TRBJ2-7; TRBD2 might be the D (5 bases). Trimming left V 5 bases short and J 7 bases short, with 18 bases between. CDR3 length equals 13 residues. Germline loops: CDR1 SQVTM, CDR2 ANQGSEA. The CDR3 bases are TGCAGCGTTCTGGGAGAGATGATGTTGGAGCAGTACTTC. This sequence encodes CSVLGEMMLEQYF.

The CDR3 sequence is CASTSPREGANGYTF. The CDR3 DNA follows: TGTGCCAGCACCTCTCCCCGGGAGGGGGCGAATGGCTACACCTTC. The V call is TRBV28, the J call TRBJ1-2; 7 positions agree with TRBD1. CDR1 MDHEN and CDR2 SYDVKM come from the germline V gene. CDR3 length: 15 residues. The J segment lost 6 bases and the V segment lost 7 bases, leaving 14 bases of the junction unmatched.

V usage is TRBV11-3 and J usage is TRBJ2-3; TRBD1 matches at 9 bases. V was pared by 3 bases and J by 2 bases, with 3 bases of the junction left unmatched. Germline V lookup: CDR1 SGHNT, CDR2 YENEEA. The CDR3 length is 15 residues. The CDR3 region is CASSFDRGATDTQYF. CDR3 DNA sequence: TGTGCCAGCAGCTTTGACAGGGGGGCCACAGATACGCAGTATTTT.

The rearrangement links TRBV5-1 to TRBJ2-3; 13 bases line up with TRBD2. Trimming removed 2 bases from V and 4 bases from J; junction bases left unmatched: 4. Germline V gene data show CDR1 as SGHRS and CDR2 as YFSETQ. This CDR3 region has 16 residues. The CDR3 spells CASSLRLAGGSDTQYF. The CDR3 region has the DNA TGCGCCAGCAGCTTACGACTAGCGGGAGGCTCAGATACGCAGTATTTT.

The chain joins TRBV5-1 to TRBJ2-7; perhaps TRBD1 as D (7 bases). The CDR3 length is 13 residues. Per the germline V gene, CDR1 is SGHRS and CDR2 is YFSETQ. The germline V and J ends were trimmed by 4 bases and 2 bases, with 10 bases remaining between them. CDR3 loop: CASSAGQPYEQYF. The DNA of the CDR3 is TGCGCCAGCAGCGCGGGACAGCCCTACGAGCAGTACTTC.

V gene TRBV5-1 combines with J gene TRBJ2-1; 9 nucleotides match TRBD2. CDR1 is SGHRS and CDR2 is YFSETQ in the germline V gene. V lost 5 bases, J lost 3 bases, and 6 bases stayed unmatched. This CDR3 has 15 amino acids. CDR3 nucleotides: TGCGCCAGCAGTTTTAGCGGGAGTAGCTACAATGAGCAGTTCTTC. This sequence encodes CASSFSGSSYNEQFF.